Included here is one TCR beta chain sequence, with context. The protocol was immunoSEQ multiplex PCR, while the TCRdb copy is restricted to in-frame clones and leaves out a portion. The data show about 100,000 clones, approximately 80% seen once. The sample belongs to a study of blood T cell repertoires in COVID-19. Looking at the study overall: Sources were T cells, B-cell-depleted T cells, or PBMCs; the material itself was cDNA or gDNA.

CDR1 and CDR2 (germline): WSHSY, SAAADI. Deletions cut 6 bases from V and 5 bases from J, with 11 bases between. There are 13 residues in the CDR3. The sample was peripheral blood. The receptor was derived from a middle-aged man with active or convalescent COVID-19. The chain is built from TRBV10-2 and TRBJ1-5, with D perhaps TRBD1 (5 bases). CDR3 amino acids: CASRLGGDQPQHF. As DNA, the CDR3 is TGCGCCAGCAGATTGGGGGGGGATCAGCCCCAGCATTTT.